This record covers a single TCR beta chain. Its antigen is unknown. Germline CDR1 KGHSH, CDR2 LQKENI. Trimming removed 0 bases from V and 0 bases from J, with 12 bases in between. The CDR3 sequence is 17 residues long. For each subset, genomic DNA was distributed in equal portions over several immunoSEQ plates. Profiling relied on immunoSEQ multiplex PCR, and the TCRdb table lists in-frame clones only, not all of them. Of approximately 2.4 million clones in the sample, 90% to 96% were seen once. Division of CD4+ cells produced a CD45RA+ naive subset and a CD45RA-negative memory subset. This specimen comes from a study of shared clonotypes between healthy human individuals. Overall study results and limits: About 5% of naive CD4 clonotypes were common to four donors.

This chain links TRBV18 with TRBJ2-1; D gene uncertain. The sequenced material came from naive CD4+ T cells sorted from blood. Indicated subset: CD45RA+ positively selected. The sequence derives from a man aged 18 to 30 in good health. CDR3 in DNA: TGTGCCAGCTCACCACCCCTAACCAAGAGCTCCTACAATGAGCAGTTCTTC. This encodes CASSPPLTKSSYNEQFF.